This T cell receptor (beta chain) was recorded in a study of T cells in tumors after PD-1 blockade. Genomic DNA template from tumor biopsies or peripheral blood, roughly 616 ng to 6,004 ng input. Trimming took 5 bases from V and 2 from J, leaving 13 bases between them. The CDR3 has 15 residues. Per germline, CDR1 LNHDA and CDR2 SQIVND (reference sequence). Method: immunoSEQ multiplex PCR; TCRdb's copy keeps in-frame clones and lacks some. The sample yields tens of thousands of clones, approximately 79% seen once. The origin of this receptor is a human donor with basal cell carcinoma. The source material was PBMCs, sampled after anti-PD-1 treatment. V and J are TRBV19 and TRBJ1-3, with D perhaps TRBD1 (6 bases). The chain's CDR3 is CASSSAGATGNTIYF. The CDR3 nucleotides read TGTGCCAGTAGTTCCGCAGGGGCGACTGGAAACACCATATATTTT.